This T cell receptor beta chain comes out of a study of T cell responses to AZD1222 COVID-19 vaccine. Pooling of second doses given at about 4 or about 12 weeks was done. A remark on this clone: Its target is not known.

The V gene's germline CDR1 is SEHNR and CDR2 FQNEAQ (reference sequence). The CDR3 has 18 residues. Trimming took 5 bases from V and 0 from J; bases not matched to a gene: 12. The table came from immunoSEQ multiplex PCR; TCRdb's copy has only in-frame clones and leaves some out. The repertoire has roughly 150,000 clones, 91% of them found once; the top ten carry 3.5% to 4%. Study conclusions and caveats: Distributed over spike, vaccine-associated CD4 TCRs predominated at 160-218 and 743-854. In the spike-specific TCR repertoire, nearly half reportedly target unmutated variant regions. The donor cohort was predominantly white British with a female majority, and clonal diversity may have been underestimated.

The sequence was obtained from an adult who received the AZD1222 COVID-19 vaccine. Sequenced material: peripheral blood, taken 28 days after the second AZD1222 dose. This chain connects TRBV7-9 to TRBJ1-3, with 8 bases aligning to TRBD1. Here the CDR3 DNA reads TGTGCCAGCAGCCCCAAGAATAACAGGGGGTCCTCTGGAAACACCATATATTTT. Protein: CASSPKNNRGSSGNTIYF.